The clone carrying this TCR beta chain appeared a few times. Its cognate antigen is unknown. The sample belongs to a study of T cell repertoires in cytomegalovirus infection. The ends lost 3 bases at V and 8 bases at J; junction bases unmatched: 13. The CDR3 sequence is 16 residues long. Germline V gives CDR1 GTSNPN, CDR2 SVGIG (reference sequence). TCRdb re-called the reads with MiXCR, one entry per CDR3 protein. The profile shows over 25,000 distinct CDR3 sequences, 19% of them singletons. Findings and limits, study-wide: Cumulated frequencies of public TCR beta families served to identify carriers of CMV plus the relevant HLA.

This chain links TRBV30 with TRBJ2-1, with 10 bases lining up with TRBD2. The sample here was CD8+ T cells from cultured PBMCs, taken from culture after CMV antigen stimulation. This TCR was sampled from a human donor in good health (CMV status not recorded). Some clones in this sample may be carry-over from other donors' samples. The CDR3 DNA sequence: TGTGCCTGGAGACATAGATCTAGCGGGAGTGGAGATGAGCAGTTCTTC. Translation: CAWRHRSSGSGDEQFF.